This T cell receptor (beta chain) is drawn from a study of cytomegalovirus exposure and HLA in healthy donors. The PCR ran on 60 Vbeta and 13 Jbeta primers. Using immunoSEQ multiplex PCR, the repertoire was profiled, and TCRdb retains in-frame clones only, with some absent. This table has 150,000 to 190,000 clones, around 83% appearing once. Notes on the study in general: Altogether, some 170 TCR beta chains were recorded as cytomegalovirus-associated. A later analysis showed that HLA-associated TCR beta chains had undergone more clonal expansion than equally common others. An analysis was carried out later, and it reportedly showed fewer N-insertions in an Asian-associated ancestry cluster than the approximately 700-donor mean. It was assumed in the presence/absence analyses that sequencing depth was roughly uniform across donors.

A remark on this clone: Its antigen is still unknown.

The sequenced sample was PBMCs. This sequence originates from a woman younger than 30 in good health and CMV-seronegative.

Written as DNA, the CDR3 is TGTGCCAGCAGTTTCCCCAGGACCCCGGGGACTAATGAAAAACTGTTTTTT. It encodes CASSFPRTPGTNEKLFF. The chain links TRBV28 to TRBJ1-4; unclear D gene. Germline loops: CDR1 MDHEN, CDR2 SYDVKM. This CDR3 has 17 amino acids. The V end was cut by 3 bases, the J end by 2 bases, with 16 bases between.